The sequence of this TCR beta chain was determined in a study of cytomegalovirus exposure and HLA in healthy donors listed by TCRdb under 2017. The study in broad terms: An earlier analysis of roughly 630 of the donors reported roughly 300 Gb of sequence data and more than 90 million unique TCR beta sequences from 150 million to 200 million T cells. High-throughput TCR immunosequencing, statistical association of individual TCRs with disease status, and machine learning were combined to predict cytomegalovirus infection status. In addition to the first cohort of roughly 670 subjects, a separate validation cohort of approximately 120 different subjects was used. Of the roughly 430 genotyped donors, over 70% fell in the genetic ancestry cluster associated with self-reported Caucasian donors. In the later analysis, no new phenotypic data were used to find candidate immune exposures; instead, reliance was placed on TCR beta sequences and their occurrence across donors. The study aimed to test whether cataloging public T cell receptors could reveal signatures of past pathogen exposure. A later analysis re-analyzed previously published TCR beta repertoires from roughly 630 donors and added high-resolution HLA genotyping to study TCR occurrence patterns. HLA typing included class I and class II loci at four-digit resolution. A later genetic analysis used genome-wide SNP genotypes for about 55% of the 666 donors, treating that subset as a discovery cohort. An early release that covered roughly 600 HLA-typed donors contained around 300 gigabases of sequencing data and tens of millions of unique TCR sequences. Across approximately 420 genotyped donors of the cohort, an average of roughly 230,000 unique TCR beta nucleotide sequences per donor were sequenced, and roughly 18% of those sequences were non-productive. The T cell repertoires of 666 subjects were profiled by immunosequencing and related to cytomegalovirus serostatus. Donor age, sex, ethnicity and CMV serostatus were collected together with the repertoire data. The number of typed donors differed by locus: about 629-640 for A, B, C, DRB1 and DQB1; 500 to 550 for DQA1; 606 for DPA1; and around 450 for DPB1. Four to six DR-DQ haplotypes were handled as single units for association and clustering because linkage in the cohort was strong. An earlier analysis of a few hundred of the donors applied high-throughput TCR beta sequencing to assess whether each TCR beta V gene segment acted as functional or pseudogenic. Every discovery cohort repertoire had been produced on one sequencing platform.

From the germline V gene, CDR1 is SGHVS and CDR2 is FQNEAQ. Counted from cysteine to phenylalanine, this CDR3 has 15 amino acids. Only the CDR3 region is kept as DNA, spanning 45 bases read in frame from base 1. V trim: 7 bases; J trim: 6 bases; unmatched bases: 12. Paper-wide results and their limitations: The 87-base-pair reads could not distinguish some IMGT-functional V segments, including TRBV6-2 and TRBV6-3, so those segments were excluded. In an earlier analysis of some 550 of the donors, most TCR beta V segments were observed in productive rearrangements about 87% or about 30% of the time, broadly matching IMGT annotations. Three of the identified cytomegalovirus-associated TCR beta chains were confirmed in vitro to be specific for cytomegalovirus antigens. Because HLA typing was unavailable for some donors at each locus, only the typed subset was used in association tests. Correlated functional status among segregating V segments might reflect linkage disequilibrium, but an unknown experimental factor could not be ruled out. In a later analysis, several top co-occurrence clusters were reported to appear linked to parvovirus B19, influenza, CMV and Epstein-Barr virus. Presence/absence analyses assumed roughly uniform sequencing depth across donors, an assumption that may not hold. Only TCR beta chains were sequenced in this cohort, and the absence of alpha or paired-chain data limited detectable features. In a later analysis, HLA-associated TCR beta chains showed more clonal expansion and lower generation probabilities than non-associated chains that were equally common. In a later genetic analysis, a missense DCLRE1C variant was associated with V-gene and J-gene trimming of TCR beta chains, and the association was replicated in an independent cohort. The classifier was reported to diagnose cytomegalovirus status with high specificity and sensitivity in both the original cohort and the validation cohort. The earlier analysis of approximately 560 of the donors excluded around 17 rarely observed V segments, including chromosome 9 orphons, because counts were too low. Immune exposure information for the cohort was limited to CMV serostatus. A later genetic analysis reported fewer N-insertions in productive TCRs among donors in an Asian-associated ancestry cluster than the 666-donor mean. Most TCR sequences were seen in very few donors, while some public TCRs were found in many individuals. A further reported finding was that TCR beta sequences accurately predicted the HLA-A and HLA-B alleles for most subjects in the first cohort. In a later analysis, most CMV-associated TCR beta chains were found to appear HLA-restricted, with HLA associations seemingly driven largely by CMV exposure. Assigning TCR associations to individual alleles was difficult when HLA alleles, especially DR and DQ, strongly co-occurred. The study gave a list of roughly 150 TCR beta chains associated with cytomegalovirus. According to the authors, the approach could potentially be generalized to other disease states and immunological phenotypes. A cluster of highly shared sequence variants was judged likely to be a technical artifact of the sequencing pipeline. In a later analysis, TCR association rates were found to vary across HLA loci, with the most associated TCRs seen for DRB1 alleles and the fewest for HLA-C alleles. In a later analysis, some 17,000 TCR beta sequences were associated with specific HLA alleles at a false discovery rate of 0.05.

Libraries were made using the immunoSEQ multiplex PCR assay. The multiplex PCR relied on a mix of 60 forward primers for TCR Vbeta segments and 13 reverse primers for TCR Jbeta segments. The CDR3 region of rearranged TCR beta genes was amplified from genomic DNA with a multiplex PCR assay. The Illumina HiSeq System was used to sequence the amplified TCR beta libraries as 87-base-pair reads. The study's processing was this. Across the 670 or so repertoires, a later analysis counted some 81 million unique TCR beta chains, about 10 million of which were shared by at least two donors. Raw reads were error-corrected and collapsed into unique sequences by a nearest-neighbor algorithm in which closely related sequences were merged to remove PCR and sequencing errors. CDR3 sequences were aligned to IMGT reference sequences to assign V, D and J gene segments. Each retained sequence needed at least a six-nucleotide match to both a V gene segment and a J gene segment. Rearrangements were called productive when the CDR3 lacked stop codons and stayed in frame with V and J; all others were non-productive. Following IMGT convention, CDR3 was defined as the stretch from the second conserved V-encoded cysteine to the conserved J-encoded phenylalanine. In an earlier analysis of some 550 of the donors, sequences lacking an unambiguous match to a single V gene segment were excluded. In an earlier analysis of 450 to 700 of the donors, V segments were called functional above 56.7% productive rearrangements and were called segregating when the between-donor standard deviation exceeded 5%. A statistical classification framework was built to diagnose cytomegalovirus status from the catalog of TCR beta chain sequences. A later analysis assigned V and J genes by comparing TCR nucleotide sequences with IMGT/GENE-DB human TR gene sequences. In a later analysis, CDR3 sequences and most-parsimonious VDJ recombination scenarios were assigned using the TCRdist pipeline. In a later analysis, each TCR beta chain was defined by its CDR3 amino acid sequence together with its V-gene family, and reads without a unique V-gene family were excluded. In a later analysis, 450 to 600 highly shared, low-generation-probability nucleotide sequences were removed to address suspected cross-contamination and a sequencing artifact. A later analysis calculated a clonal expansion index for each public chain from normalized within-repertoire ranks of inferred template counts. In a later analysis, generation probabilities were computed with a VDJ recombination model fitted to out-of-frame rearrangements, and the resulting probabilities were checked against IGoR. Hypergeometric tests were used in a later analysis to score TCR-TCR, TCR-HLA and TCR-CMV co-occurrence, with a repertoire-size bias correction applied to the TCR pairs. In a later analysis, false discovery rates were estimated by permuting HLA or CMV assignments 20 times. A later analysis grouped co-occurring TCRs with DBSCAN, adding TCRdist sequence similarity when clustering within HLA-allele-positive subsets. Co-occurrence clustering excluded repertoires with fewer than 30,000 or more than 120,000 public chains, plus five with anomalous nucleotide sharing. TCRdb stores this immuneACCESS table with in-frame sequences only. Part of the clones is absent; in the studies checked, under half of the shortfall reflects unresolved V genes, and no reason is known for the rest. The D gene and trimming were derived from the DNA, and the V and J assignments and clone size from that table. This sample lists about 120,000 clones; less than 80% were detected once. The biggest ten clones account for under 4.5% of the sample.

The cohort comprised some 730 healthy bone marrow donors. Cohort members were all nominally healthy when sampled, although unrecorded immune exposures were likely present. The donor tested CMV seropositive, placing the donor among the roughly 300 seropositive members of the cohort. A peripheral blood sample was collected from each donor, and TCR beta sequencing was performed on peripheral blood mononuclear cells. Genomic DNA extraction from the blood cell samples was performed with the Qiagen DNeasy Blood Extraction Kit. On this clone: This clone's antigen is unknown. Base-call qualities are not available, and no considerably larger clone is one nucleotide away.

The sample taken for sequencing was PBMCs. The rearrangement joined TRBV7-8 to TRBJ2-7, and 10 junction bases match TRBD1. This TCR derives from a man between 40 and 49 years old in good health and CMV-seropositive. The nucleotides are TGTGCCAGCATCACCGGGACAGGGGCTTTTAGCGAGCAGTACTTC. This translates into CASITGTGAFSEQYF.